A few counts support the clone carrying this TCR beta chain. The antigen is unknown. There are 15 residues in the CDR3. Trimming removed 0 bases at V and 2 bases at J, with 11 bases between. Germline V gene sequence: CDR1 SGDLS, CDR2 YYNGEE. The source of the sample is a study of cytomegalovirus exposure and HLA in healthy donors. Notes on the study in general: Altogether, 160 or so TCR beta chains were recorded as cytomegalovirus-associated.

Assay used: immunoSEQ multiplex PCR; TCRdb lists only in-frame clones, some missing. The data contain roughly 190,000 clones, about 82% of them singletons. The sequenced sample consisted of PBMCs. This chain links TRBV9 with TRBJ1-2, with D possibly being TRBD1 (6 bases). This receptor was identified in a woman under 30 in good health and CMV-seronegative. The CDR3: CASSVDAGTNYGYTF. The DNA of the CDR3 is TGTGCCAGCAGCGTAGACGCCGGGACAAACTATGGCTACACCTTC.